This T cell receptor (beta chain) emerged from a study of beta chain features in type 1 diabetes. About this clone itself: Its antigen is not identified.

Findings and limits, study-wide: Type 1 diabetes patients had moderately but significantly shorter TCRB CDR3s in all four CD4+ subsets.

The isolated RNA, all of it, was reverse transcribed, so expressed TCRB transcripts were what got sequenced. Generated by immunoSEQ multiplex PCR, the TCRdb table keeps only in-frame clones and is missing some. This sample has about 660,000 clones; 11% to 15% occur once, and the top ten carry 0.03% to 0.04%. Germline V gene lookup returns CDR1 SGHNT and CDR2 YENEEA. Trimming removed 4 bases at V and 0 bases at J, with 9 bases between. The length of the CDR3 is 15 residues. The clonotype comes from a man between 18 and 35 years old with type 1 diabetes. Material for sequencing was naive CD4+ T cells from blood. This chain connects TRBV11-3 to TRBJ2-2, with D possibly being TRBD1 (6 bases). CDR3: CASSYGQPNTGELFF. The DNA of the CDR3 is TGTGCCAGCAGCTACGGACAGCCGAACACCGGGGAGCTGTTTTTT.